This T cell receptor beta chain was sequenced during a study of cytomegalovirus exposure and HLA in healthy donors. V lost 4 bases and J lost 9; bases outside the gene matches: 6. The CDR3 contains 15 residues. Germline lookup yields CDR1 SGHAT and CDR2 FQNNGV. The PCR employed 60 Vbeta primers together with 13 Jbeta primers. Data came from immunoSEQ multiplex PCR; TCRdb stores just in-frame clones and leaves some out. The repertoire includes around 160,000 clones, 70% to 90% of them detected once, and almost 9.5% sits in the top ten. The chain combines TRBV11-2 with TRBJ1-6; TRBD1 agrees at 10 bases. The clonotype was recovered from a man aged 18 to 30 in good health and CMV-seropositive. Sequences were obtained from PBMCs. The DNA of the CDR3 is TGTGCCAGCAGCTACACGGGACAGGGGAGTTCACCCCTCCACTTT. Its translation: CASSYTGQGSSPLHF.